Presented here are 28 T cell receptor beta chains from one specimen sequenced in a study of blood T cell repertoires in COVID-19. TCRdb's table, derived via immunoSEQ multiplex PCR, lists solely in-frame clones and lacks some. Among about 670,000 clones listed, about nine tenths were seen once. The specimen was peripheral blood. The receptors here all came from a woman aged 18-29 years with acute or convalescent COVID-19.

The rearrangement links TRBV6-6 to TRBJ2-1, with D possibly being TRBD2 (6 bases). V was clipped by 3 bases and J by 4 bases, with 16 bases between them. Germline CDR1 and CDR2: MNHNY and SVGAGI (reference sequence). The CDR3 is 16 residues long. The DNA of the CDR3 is TGTGCCAGCAGTTATGGAGGGGCCTCTTTTTACAATGAGCAGTTCTTC. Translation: CASSYGGASFYNEQFF.

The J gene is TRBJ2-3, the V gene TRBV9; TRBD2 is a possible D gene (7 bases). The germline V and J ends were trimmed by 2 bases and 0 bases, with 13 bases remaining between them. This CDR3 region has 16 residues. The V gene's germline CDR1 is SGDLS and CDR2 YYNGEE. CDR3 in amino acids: CASSVFGGRSTDTQYF. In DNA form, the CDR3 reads TGTGCCAGCAGCGTGTTCGGGGGGCGGAGCACAGATACGCAGTATTTT.

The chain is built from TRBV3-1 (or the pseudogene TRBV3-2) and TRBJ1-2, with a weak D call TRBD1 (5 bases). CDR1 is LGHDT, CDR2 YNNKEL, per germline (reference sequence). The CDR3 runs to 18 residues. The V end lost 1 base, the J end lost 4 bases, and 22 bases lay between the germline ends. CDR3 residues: CASSQVVGRGPTSYGYTF. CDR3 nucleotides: TGTGCCAGCAGCCAAGTGGTGGGTAGGGGCCCGACTAGCTATGGCTACACCTTC.

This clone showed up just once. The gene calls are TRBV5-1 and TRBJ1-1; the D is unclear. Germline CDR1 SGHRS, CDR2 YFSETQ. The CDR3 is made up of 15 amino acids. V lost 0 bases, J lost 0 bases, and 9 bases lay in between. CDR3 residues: CASSLASDLNTEAFF. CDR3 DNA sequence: TGCGCCAGCAGCTTGGCTAGTGATCTGAACACTGAAGCTTTCTTT.

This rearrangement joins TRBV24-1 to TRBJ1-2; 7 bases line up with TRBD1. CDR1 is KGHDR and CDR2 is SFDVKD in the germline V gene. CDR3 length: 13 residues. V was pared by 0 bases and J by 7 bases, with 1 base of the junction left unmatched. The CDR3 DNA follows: TGTGCCACCAGTGATTTGCAGGGGGGTGGCTACACCTTC. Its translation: CATSDLQGGGYTF.

CDR3 sequence: CASRMTEYSNQPQHF. The DNA for the CDR3 is TGTGCCAGCAGAATGACAGAGTATAGCAATCAGCCCCAGCATTTT. V is TRBV6-6 and J is TRBJ1-5; a possible D gene is TRBD1 (5 bases). The V end lost 6 bases, the J end lost 0 bases, and 12 bases lay between the germline ends. Germline CDR1 reads MNHNY; CDR2 reads SVGAGI (reference sequence). The CDR3 spans 15 residues.

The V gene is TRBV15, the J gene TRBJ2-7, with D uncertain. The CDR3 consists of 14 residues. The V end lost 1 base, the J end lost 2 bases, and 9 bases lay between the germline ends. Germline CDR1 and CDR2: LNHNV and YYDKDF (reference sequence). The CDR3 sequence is CATSRGIRTYEQYF. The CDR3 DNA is TGTGCCACCAGCAGAGGTATCAGGACCTACGAGCAGTACTTC.

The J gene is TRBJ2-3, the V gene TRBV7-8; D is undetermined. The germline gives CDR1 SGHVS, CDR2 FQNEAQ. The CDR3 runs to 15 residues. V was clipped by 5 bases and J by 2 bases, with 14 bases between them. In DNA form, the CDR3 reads TGTGCCAGCAGCCCACCGACACATTCCACAGATACGCAGTATTTT. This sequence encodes CASSPPTHSTDTQYF.

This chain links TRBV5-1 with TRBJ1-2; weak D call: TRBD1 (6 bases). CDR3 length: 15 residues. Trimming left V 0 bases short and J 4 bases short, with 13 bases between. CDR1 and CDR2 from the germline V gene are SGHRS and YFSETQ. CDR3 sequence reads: CASSLEGGRAYGYTF. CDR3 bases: TGCGCCAGCAGCTTGGAAGGGGGAAGGGCCTATGGCTACACCTTC. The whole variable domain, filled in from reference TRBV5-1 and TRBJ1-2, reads KAGVTQTPRYLIKTRGQQVTLSCSPISGHRSVSWYQQTPGQGLQFLFEYFSETQRNKGNFPGRFSGRQFSNSRSEMNVSTLELGDSALYLCASSLEGGRAYGYTFGSGTRLTVV.

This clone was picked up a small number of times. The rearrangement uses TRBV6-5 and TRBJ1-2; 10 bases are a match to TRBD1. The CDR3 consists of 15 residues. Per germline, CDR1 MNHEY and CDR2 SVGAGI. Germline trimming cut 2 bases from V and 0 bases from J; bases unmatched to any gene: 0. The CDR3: CASSYGQGANYGYTF. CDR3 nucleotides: TGTGCCAGCAGTTACGGACAGGGGGCTAACTATGGCTACACCTTC.

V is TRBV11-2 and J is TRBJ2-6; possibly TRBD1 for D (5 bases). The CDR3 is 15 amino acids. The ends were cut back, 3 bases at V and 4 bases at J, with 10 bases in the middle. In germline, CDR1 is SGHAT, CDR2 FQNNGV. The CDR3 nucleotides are TGTGCCAGCAGCTTCCAGGGTTCCGGGGCCAACGTCCTGACTTTC. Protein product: CASSFQGSGANVLTF.

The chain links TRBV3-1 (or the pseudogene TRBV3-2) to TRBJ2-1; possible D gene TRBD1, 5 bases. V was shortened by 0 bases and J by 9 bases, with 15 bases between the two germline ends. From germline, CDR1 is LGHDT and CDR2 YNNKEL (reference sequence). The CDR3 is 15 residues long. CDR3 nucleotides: TGTGCCAGCAGCCAAGAAATAGGGGTGTTGGGTGAGCAGTTCTTC. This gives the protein CASSQEIGVLGEQFF.

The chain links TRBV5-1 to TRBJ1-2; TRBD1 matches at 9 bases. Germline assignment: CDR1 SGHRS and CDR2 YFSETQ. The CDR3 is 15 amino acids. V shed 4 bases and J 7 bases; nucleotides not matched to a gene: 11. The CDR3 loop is CASSIDGTGFAGYTF. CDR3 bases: TGCGCCAGCAGCATTGACGGGACAGGGTTTGCTGGCTACACCTTC. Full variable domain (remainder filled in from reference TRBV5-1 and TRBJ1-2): KAGVTQTPRYLIKTRGQQVTLSCSPISGHRSVSWYQQTPGQGLQFLFEYFSETQRNKGNFPGRFSGRQFSNSRSEMNVSTLELGDSALYLCASSIDGTGFAGYTFGSGTRLTVV.

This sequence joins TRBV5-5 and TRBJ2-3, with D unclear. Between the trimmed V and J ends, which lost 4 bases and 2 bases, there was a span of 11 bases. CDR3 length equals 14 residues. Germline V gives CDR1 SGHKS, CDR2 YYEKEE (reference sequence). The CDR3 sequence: CASSPRELTDTQYF. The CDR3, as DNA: TGTGCCAGCAGCCCCCGAGAGCTCACAGATACGCAGTATTTT.

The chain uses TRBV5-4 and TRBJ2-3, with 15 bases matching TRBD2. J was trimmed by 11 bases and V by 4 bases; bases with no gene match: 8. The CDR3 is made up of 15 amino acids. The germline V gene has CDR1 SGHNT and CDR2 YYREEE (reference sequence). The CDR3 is CASSPQGLAGGRQYF. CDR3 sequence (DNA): TGTGCCAGCAGCCCTCAAGGACTAGCGGGGGGGCGGCAGTATTTT.

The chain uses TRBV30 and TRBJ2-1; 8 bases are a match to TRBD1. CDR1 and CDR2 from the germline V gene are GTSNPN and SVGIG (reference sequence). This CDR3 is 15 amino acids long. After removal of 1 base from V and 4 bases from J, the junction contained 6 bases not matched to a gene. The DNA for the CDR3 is TGTGCCTGGAGTGCGGGACAGGTCTCTTACAATGAGCAGTTCTTC. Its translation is CAWSAGQVSYNEQFF.

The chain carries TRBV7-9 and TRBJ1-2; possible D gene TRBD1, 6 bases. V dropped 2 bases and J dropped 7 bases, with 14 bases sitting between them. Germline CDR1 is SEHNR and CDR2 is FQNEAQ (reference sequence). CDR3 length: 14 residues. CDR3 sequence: CASSLLGGAAGYTF. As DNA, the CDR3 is TGTGCCAGCAGCTTATTAGGGGGAGCTGCTGGCTACACCTTC.

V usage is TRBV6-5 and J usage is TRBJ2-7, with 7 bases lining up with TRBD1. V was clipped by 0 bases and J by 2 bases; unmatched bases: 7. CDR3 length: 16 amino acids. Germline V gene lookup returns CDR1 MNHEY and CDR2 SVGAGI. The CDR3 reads CASSYSIQGFPYEQYF. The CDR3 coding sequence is TGTGCCAGCAGTTACTCGATACAGGGGTTCCCCTACGAGCAGTACTTC.

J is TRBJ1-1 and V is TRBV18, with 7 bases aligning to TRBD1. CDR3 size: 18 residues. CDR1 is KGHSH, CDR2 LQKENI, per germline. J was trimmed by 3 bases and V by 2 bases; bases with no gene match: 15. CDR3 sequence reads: CASSPSLGGGRSDTEAFF. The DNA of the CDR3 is TGTGCCAGCTCACCATCTTTAGGGGGCGGGCGTTCGGACACTGAAGCTTTCTTT.

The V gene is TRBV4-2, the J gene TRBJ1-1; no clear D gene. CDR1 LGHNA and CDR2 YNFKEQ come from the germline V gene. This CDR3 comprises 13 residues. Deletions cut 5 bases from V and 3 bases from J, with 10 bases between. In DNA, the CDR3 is TGTGCCAGCAGCTCAGCGGGGTACACTGAAGCTTTCTTT. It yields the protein CASSSAGYTEAFF.

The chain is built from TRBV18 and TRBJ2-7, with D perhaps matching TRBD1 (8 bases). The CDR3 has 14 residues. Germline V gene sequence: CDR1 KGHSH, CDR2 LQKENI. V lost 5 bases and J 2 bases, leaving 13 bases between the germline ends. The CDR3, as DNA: TGTGCCAGCTCAACAGCGGGACAGGCCTACGAGCAGTACTTC. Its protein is CASSTAGQAYEQYF. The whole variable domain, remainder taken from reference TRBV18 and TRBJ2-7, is NAGVMQNPRHLVRRRGQEARLRCSPMKGHSHVYWYRQLPEEGLKFMVYLQKENIIDESGMPKERFSAEFPKEGPSILRIQQVVRGDSAAYFCASSTAGQAYEQYFGPGTRLTVT.

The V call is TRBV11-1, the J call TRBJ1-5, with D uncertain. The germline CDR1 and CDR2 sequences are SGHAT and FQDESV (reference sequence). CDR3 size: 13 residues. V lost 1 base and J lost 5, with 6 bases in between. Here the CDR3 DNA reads TGTGCCAGCAGCTTAGAAGGAGATCAGCCCCAGCATTTT. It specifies CASSLEGDQPQHF.

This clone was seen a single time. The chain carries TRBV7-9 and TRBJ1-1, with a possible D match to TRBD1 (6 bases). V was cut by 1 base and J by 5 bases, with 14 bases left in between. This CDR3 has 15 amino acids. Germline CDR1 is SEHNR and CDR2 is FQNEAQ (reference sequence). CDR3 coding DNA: TGTGCCAGCAGCTTAGTAACAGGGTGGAGAACTGAAGCTTTCTTT. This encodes CASSLVTGWRTEAFF.

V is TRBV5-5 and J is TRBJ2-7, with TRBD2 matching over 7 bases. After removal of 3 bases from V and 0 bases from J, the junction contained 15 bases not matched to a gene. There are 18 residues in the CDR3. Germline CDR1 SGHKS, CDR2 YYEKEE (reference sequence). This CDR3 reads CASSSRELAVLSSYEQYF. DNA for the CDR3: TGTGCCAGCAGCTCCCGAGAGCTAGCGGTTTTGAGCTCCTACGAGCAGTACTTC.

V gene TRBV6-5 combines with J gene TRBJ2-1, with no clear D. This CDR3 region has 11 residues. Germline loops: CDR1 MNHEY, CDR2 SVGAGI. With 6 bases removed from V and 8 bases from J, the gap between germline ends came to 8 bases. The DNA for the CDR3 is TGTGCCAGCAGACAAATCGATGAGCAGTTCTTC. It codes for CASRQIDEQFF.

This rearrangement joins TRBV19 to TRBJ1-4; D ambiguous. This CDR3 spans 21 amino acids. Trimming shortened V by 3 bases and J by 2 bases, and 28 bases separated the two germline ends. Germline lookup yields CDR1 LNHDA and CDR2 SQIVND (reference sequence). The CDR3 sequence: CASSIPKGGSRYRATNEKLFF. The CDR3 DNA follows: TGTGCCAGTAGTATCCCAAAAGGAGGGTCGCGATATAGGGCGACTAATGAAAAACTGTTTTTT. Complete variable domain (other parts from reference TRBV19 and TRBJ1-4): DGGITQSPKYLFRKEGQNVTLSCEQNLNHDAMYWYRQDPGQGLRLIYYSQIVNDFQKGDIAEGYSVSREKKESFPLTVTSAQKNPTAFYLCASSIPKGGSRYRATNEKLFFGSGTQLSVL.

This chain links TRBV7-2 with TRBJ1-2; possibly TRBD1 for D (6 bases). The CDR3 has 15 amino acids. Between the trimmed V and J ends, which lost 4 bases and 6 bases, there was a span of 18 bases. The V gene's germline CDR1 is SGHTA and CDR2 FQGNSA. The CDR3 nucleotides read TGTGCCAGCAGCTCCCGGGACACCGGGGGGAATGGCTACACCTTC. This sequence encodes CASSSRDTGGNGYTF.

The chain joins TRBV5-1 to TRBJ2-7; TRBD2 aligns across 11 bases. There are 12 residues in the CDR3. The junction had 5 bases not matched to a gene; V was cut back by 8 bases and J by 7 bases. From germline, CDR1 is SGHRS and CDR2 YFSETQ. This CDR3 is CASGTSGREQYF. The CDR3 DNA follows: TGCGCCAGTGGGACTAGCGGACGAGAGCAGTACTTC.